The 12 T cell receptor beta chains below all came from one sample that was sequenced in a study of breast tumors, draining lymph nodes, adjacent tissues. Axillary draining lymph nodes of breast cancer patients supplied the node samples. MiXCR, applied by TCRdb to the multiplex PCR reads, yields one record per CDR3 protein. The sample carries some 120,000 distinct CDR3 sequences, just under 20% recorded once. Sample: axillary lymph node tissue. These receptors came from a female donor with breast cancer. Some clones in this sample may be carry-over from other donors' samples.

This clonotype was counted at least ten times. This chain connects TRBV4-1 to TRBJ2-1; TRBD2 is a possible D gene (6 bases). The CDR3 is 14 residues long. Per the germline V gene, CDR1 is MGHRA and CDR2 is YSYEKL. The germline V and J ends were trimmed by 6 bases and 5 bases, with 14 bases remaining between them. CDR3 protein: CASRVEAGNNEQFF. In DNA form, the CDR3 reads TGCGCCAGCAGGGTTGAGGCGGGGAACAATGAGCAGTTCTTC.

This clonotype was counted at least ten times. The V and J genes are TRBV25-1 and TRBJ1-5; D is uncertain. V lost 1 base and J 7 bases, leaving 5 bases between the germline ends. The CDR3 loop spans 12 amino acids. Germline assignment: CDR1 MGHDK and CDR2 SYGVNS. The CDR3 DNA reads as TGTGCCAGCAGTGAATCTTACCAGCCCCAGCATTTT. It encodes CASSESYQPQHF.

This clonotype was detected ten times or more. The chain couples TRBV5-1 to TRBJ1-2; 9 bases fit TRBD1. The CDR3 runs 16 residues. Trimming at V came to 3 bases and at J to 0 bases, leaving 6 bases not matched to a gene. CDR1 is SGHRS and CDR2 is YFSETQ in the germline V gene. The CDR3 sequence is CASSWGQGKANYGYTF. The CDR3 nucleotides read TGCGCCAGCAGCTGGGGACAGGGAAAAGCTAACTATGGCTACACCTTC.

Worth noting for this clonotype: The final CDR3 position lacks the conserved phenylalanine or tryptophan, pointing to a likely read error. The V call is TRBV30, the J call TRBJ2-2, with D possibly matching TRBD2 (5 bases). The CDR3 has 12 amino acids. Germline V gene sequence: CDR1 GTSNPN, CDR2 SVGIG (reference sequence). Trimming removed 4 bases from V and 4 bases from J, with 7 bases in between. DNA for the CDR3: TGTGCCTGGACGGGAACCACCGGGGAGCTGTTTGTT. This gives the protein CAWTGTTGELFV.

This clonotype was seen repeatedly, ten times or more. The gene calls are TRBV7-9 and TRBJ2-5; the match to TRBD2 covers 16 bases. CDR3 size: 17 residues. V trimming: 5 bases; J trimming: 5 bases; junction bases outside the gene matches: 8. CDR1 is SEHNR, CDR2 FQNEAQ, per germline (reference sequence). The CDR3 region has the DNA TGTGCCAGCAGCACCACCCCGGGACTAGCGGGGGGGGAGACCCAGTACTTC. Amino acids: CASSTTPGLAGGETQYF.

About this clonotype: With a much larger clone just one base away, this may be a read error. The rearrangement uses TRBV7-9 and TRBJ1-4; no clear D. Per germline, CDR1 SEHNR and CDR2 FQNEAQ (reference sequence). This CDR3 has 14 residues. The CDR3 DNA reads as TGTGCCAGCAGCTATGGGCAGGATAATGAAGAACTGTTTTTT. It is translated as CASSYGQDNEELFF. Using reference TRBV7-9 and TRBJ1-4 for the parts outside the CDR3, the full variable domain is DTGVSQNPRHKITKRGQNVTFRCDPISEHNRLYWYRQTLGQGPEFLTYFQNEAQLEKSRLLSDRFSAERPKGSFSTLEIQRTEQGDSAMYLCASSYGQDNEELFFGSGTQLSVL.

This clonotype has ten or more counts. Here the CDR3 reads CASSSTGGAYNEQFF. CDR3 bases: TGTGCCAGTAGTTCGACAGGGGGCGCCTACAATGAGCAGTTCTTC. This chain uses TRBV19 with TRBJ2-1, with TRBD1 identical over 10 bases. J lost 2 bases, V lost 5 bases, and 3 bases had no gene match. This CDR3 is built from 15 residues. The germline V gene encodes CDR1 LNHDA and CDR2 SQIVND (reference sequence).

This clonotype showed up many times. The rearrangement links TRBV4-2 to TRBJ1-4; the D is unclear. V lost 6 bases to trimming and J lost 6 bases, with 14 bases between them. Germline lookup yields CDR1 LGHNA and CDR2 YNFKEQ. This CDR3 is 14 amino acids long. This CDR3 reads CASSRAQGDEKLFF. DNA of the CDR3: TGTGCCAGCAGTCGGGCCCAAGGTGATGAAAAACTGTTTTTT.

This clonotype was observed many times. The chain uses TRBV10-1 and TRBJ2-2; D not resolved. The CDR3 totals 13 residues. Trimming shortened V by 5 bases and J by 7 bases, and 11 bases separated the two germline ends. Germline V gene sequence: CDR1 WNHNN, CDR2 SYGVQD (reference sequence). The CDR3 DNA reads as TGCGCCAGCAGTCTAGAAGGAGACGGGGAGCTGTTTTTT. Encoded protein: CASSLEGDGELFF.

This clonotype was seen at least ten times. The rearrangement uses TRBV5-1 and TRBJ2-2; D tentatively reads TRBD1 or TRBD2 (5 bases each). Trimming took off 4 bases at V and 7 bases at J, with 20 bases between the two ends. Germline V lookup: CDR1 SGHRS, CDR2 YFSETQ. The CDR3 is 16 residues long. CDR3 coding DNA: TGCGCCAGCAGCCCACATAGGGATGGGGGTATCGGGGAGCTGTTTTTT. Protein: CASSPHRDGGIGELFF.

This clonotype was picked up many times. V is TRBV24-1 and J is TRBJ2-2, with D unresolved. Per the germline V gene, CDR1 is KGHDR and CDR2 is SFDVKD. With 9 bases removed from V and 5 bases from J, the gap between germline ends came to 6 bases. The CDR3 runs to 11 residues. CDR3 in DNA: TGTGCCACCGAAGAGACCGGGGAGCTGTTTTTT. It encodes CATEETGELFF.

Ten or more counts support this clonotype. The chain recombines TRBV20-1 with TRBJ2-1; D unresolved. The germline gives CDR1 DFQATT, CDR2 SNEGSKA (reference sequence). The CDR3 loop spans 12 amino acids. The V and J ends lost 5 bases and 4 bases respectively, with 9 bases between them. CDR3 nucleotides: TGCAGTGCTCCGTCTGAGTACAATGAGCAGTTCTTC. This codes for CSAPSEYNEQFF.